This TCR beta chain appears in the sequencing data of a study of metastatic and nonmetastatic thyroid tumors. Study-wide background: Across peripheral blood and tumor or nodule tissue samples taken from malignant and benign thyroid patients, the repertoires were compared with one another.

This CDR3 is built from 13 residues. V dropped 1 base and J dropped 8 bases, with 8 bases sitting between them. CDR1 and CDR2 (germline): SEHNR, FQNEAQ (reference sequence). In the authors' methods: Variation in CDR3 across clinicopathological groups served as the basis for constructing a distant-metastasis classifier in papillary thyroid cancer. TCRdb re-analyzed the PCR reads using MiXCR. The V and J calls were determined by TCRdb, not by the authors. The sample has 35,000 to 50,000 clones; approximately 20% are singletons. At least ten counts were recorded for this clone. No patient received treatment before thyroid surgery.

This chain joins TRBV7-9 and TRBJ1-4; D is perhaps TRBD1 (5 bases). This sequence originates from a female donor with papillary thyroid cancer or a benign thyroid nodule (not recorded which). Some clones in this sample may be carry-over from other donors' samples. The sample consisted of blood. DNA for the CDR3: TGTGCCAGCAGCTTAGGGGCAGGGGAAAAACTGTTTTTT. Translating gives CASSLGAGEKLFF.